This T cell receptor beta chain was recovered during a study of cytomegalovirus exposure and HLA in healthy donors. The PCR employed 60 Vbeta primers together with 13 Jbeta primers. The assay was immunoSEQ multiplex PCR, and TCRdb's table has in-frame clones only and misses some. The repertoire table contains roughly 120,000 clones. Trimming took off 3 bases at V and 4 bases at J, with 10 bases between the two ends. Germline CDR1 MNHEY, CDR2 SMNVEV (reference sequence). The CDR3 is made up of 14 amino acids. The sequenced sample was PBMCs. This sequence joins TRBV27 and TRBJ1-5; D gene unclear. This clonotype was obtained from a man in his thirties or forties in good health and CMV-seronegative. This chain's CDR3 is CASSLERGNQPQHF. As DNA, the CDR3 is TGTGCCAGCAGTTTGGAAAGAGGGAATCAGCCCCAGCATTTT.